This T cell receptor (beta chain) was sequenced during a study of T cell responses to AZD1222 COVID-19 vaccine. General study findings and limits: Spike-specific TCR breadth rose after two AZD1222 doses, and depth rose as well. In all cases, repertoires were sampled only after the peak T cell response. AZD1222 recipients seropositive at baseline numbered only five to seven.

Sequenced by immunoSEQ multiplex PCR; TCRdb stores in-frame clones only, minus some. The sample includes approximately 100,000 clones, roughly 90% of them seen just once. The trim removed 7 bases at V and 5 bases at J, leaving 9 bases unmatched. Looked up from germline, CDR1 is SQVTM and CDR2 is ANQGSEA. The length of the CDR3 is 13 residues. As regards this clone: Its antigen is undetermined.

The rearrangement links TRBV29-1 to TRBJ2-7; TRBD2 matches 9 bases. The sequence was obtained from an adult in good health. This specimen consisted of peripheral blood, obtained on day 0 of AZD1222 vaccination. The DNA for the CDR3 is TGCAGCGCAGCCCGGCGGGAGGGTGACGAGCAGTACTTC. Its protein is CSAARREGDEQYF.